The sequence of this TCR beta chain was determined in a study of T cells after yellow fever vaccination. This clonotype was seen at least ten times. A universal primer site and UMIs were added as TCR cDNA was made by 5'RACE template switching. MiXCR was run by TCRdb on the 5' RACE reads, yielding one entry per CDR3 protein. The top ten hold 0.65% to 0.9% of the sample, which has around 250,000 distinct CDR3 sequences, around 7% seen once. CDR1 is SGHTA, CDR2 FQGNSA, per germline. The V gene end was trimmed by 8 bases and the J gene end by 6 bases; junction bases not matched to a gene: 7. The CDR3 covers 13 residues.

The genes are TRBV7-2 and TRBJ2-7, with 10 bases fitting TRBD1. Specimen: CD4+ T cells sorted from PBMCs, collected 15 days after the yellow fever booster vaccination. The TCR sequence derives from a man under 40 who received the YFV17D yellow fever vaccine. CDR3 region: CASVRDRGGEQYF. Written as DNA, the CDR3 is TGTGCCAGCGTCCGGGACAGGGGCGGCGAGCAGTACTTC.